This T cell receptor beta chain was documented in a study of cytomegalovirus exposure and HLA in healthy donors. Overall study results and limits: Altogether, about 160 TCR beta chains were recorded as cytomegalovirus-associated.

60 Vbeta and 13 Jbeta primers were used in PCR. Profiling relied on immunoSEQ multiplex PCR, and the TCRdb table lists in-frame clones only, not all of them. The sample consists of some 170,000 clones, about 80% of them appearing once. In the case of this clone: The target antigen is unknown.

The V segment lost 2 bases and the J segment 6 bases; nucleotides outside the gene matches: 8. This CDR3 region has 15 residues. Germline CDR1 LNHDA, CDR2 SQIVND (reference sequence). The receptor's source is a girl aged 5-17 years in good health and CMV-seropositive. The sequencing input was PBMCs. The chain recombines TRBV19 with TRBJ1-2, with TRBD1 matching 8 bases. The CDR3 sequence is CASSIPSQGAHGYTF. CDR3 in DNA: TGTGCCAGTAGTATACCATCTCAGGGGGCCCATGGCTACACCTTC.